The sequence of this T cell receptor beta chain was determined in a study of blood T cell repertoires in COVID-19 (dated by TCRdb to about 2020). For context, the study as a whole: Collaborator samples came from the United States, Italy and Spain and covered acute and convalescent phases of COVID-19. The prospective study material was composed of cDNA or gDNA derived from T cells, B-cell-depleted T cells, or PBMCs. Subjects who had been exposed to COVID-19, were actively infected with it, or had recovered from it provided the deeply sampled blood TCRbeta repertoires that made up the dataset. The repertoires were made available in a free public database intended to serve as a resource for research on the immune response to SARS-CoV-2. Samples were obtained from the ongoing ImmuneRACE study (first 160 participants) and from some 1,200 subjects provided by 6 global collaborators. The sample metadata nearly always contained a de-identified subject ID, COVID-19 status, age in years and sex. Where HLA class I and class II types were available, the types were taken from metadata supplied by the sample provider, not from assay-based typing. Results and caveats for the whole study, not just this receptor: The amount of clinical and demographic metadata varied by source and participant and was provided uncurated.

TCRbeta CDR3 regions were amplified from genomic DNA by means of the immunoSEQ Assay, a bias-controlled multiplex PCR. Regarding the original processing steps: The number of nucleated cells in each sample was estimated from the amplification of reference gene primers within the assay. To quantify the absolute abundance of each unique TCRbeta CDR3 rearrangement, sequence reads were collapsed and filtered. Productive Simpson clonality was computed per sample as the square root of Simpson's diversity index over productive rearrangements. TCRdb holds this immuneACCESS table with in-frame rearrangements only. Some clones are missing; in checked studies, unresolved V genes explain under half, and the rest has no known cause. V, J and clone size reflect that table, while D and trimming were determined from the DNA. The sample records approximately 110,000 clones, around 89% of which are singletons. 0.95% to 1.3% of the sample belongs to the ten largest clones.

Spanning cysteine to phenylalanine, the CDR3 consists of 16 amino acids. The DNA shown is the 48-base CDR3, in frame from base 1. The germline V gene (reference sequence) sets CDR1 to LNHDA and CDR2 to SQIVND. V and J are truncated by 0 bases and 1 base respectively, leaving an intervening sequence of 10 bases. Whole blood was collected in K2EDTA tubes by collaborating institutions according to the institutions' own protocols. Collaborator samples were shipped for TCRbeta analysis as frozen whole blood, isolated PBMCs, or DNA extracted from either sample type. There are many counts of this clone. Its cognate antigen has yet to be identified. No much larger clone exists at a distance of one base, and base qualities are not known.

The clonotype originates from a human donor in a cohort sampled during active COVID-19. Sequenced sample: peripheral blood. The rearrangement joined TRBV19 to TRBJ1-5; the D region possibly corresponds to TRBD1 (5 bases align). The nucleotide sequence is TGTGCCAGTAGTATAGAAGGGGTTCGGAGCAATCAGCCCCAGCATTTT. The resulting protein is CASSIEGVRSNQPQHF.